The 29 T cell receptor beta chains below were found in one sample sequenced in a study of control samples from healthy donors and cancer patients. The data were produced by immunoSEQ multiplex PCR, yet TCRdb's version contains in-frame clones alone and is incomplete. The sample includes approximately 130,000 clones, about 90% of them seen just once. Specimen: blood. The receptors here all came from a man between 60 and 75 years old in good health.

The chain carries TRBV5-1 and TRBJ2-1; 8 bases align to TRBD2. CDR1 and CDR2 from the germline V gene are SGHRS and YFSETQ. V was pared by 0 bases and J by 3 bases, with 2 bases of the junction left unmatched. This CDR3 is 15 amino acids long. The CDR3 nucleotides are TGCGCCAGCAGCTTGGTAGCGGGGATCTACAATGAGCAGTTCTTC. Its translation: CASSLVAGIYNEQFF.

This chain uses TRBV28 with TRBJ1-2, with D tentatively TRBD1 (6 bases). Germline V gene lookup returns CDR1 MDHEN and CDR2 SYDVKM. The V end was cut by 5 bases, the J end by 0 bases, with 16 bases between. This CDR3 contains 16 residues. The CDR3 loop reads CASSQSGGLSNYGYTF. CDR3 DNA: TGTGCCAGCAGTCAATCTGGGGGCCTCTCTAACTATGGCTACACCTTC.

The chain employs TRBV4-1 and TRBJ1-3; TRBD1 might be the D (5 bases). Germline V gene sequence: CDR1 MGHRA, CDR2 YSYEKL. V shed 5 bases and J shed 0 bases, with 14 bases lying between them. The CDR3 covers 16 residues. The CDR3 DNA is TGCGCCAGCAGCTTAAGACACGGGGCCTCTGGAAACACCATATATTTT. Amino acid sequence: CASSLRHGASGNTIYF.

This clone was seen a single time. The chain is built from TRBV28 and TRBJ1-2, with D perhaps TRBD1 (6 bases). The germline V and J ends were trimmed by 7 bases and 4 bases, with 19 bases remaining between them. CDR1 is MDHEN, CDR2 SYDVKM, per germline. The CDR3 covers 15 residues. CDR3 in DNA: TGTGCCAGCAAGGAGTTCCAGGGGTTAATCTATGGCTACACCTTC. It encodes CASKEFQGLIYGYTF.

This chain joins TRBV3-1 (or the pseudogene TRBV3-2) and TRBJ1-1; possibly TRBD1 for D (5 bases). Per germline, CDR1 LGHDT and CDR2 YNNKEL (reference sequence). The CDR3 is 12 residues long. The V end lost 1 base, the J end lost 8 bases, and 8 bases lay between the germline ends. The CDR3 loop reads CASSQGGAEAFF. The CDR3 nucleotides are TGTGCCAGCAGCCAAGGAGGGGCGGAAGCTTTCTTT.

The chain employs TRBV24-1 and TRBJ2-2; possibly TRBD1 for D (6 bases). Germline V gives CDR1 KGHDR, CDR2 SFDVKD. The V and J ends lost 3 bases and 7 bases respectively, with 17 bases between them. This CDR3 has 16 residues. Here the CDR3 reads CATSDPSRGTVGELFF. The DNA of the CDR3 is TGTGCCACCAGTGATCCAAGCAGGGGAACCGTCGGGGAGCTGTTTTTT.

J is TRBJ1-6 and V is TRBV5-1, with unresolved D. Germline loops: CDR1 SGHRS, CDR2 YFSETQ. The CDR3 is 15 amino acids. V lost 0 bases and J lost 5, with 9 bases in between. For the CDR3, the DNA is TGCGCCAGCAGCTTGGGGGCGACTAATAATTCACCCCTCCACTTT. Translation gives CASSLGATNNSPLHF. The full variable domain, completed using reference TRBV5-1 and TRBJ1-6, is KAGVTQTPRYLIKTRGQQVTLSCSPISGHRSVSWYQQTPGQGLQFLFEYFSETQRNKGNFPGRFSGRQFSNSRSEMNVSTLELGDSALYLCASSLGATNNSPLHFGNGTRLTVT.

V is TRBV7-9 and J is TRBJ2-7; possibly TRBD1 for D (6 bases). V lost 3 bases to trimming and J lost 2 bases, with 8 bases between them. From germline, CDR1 is SEHNR and CDR2 FQNEAQ (reference sequence). There are 13 residues in the CDR3. DNA for the CDR3: TGTGCCAGCAGCTTCGGGACAACCTACGAGCAGTACTTC. It codes for CASSFGTTYEQYF.

The chain employs TRBV28 and TRBJ1-4; D is possibly TRBD1 (5 bases). CDR3 length equals 14 residues. CDR1 and CDR2 from the germline V gene are MDHEN and SYDVKM. Trimming removed 5 bases from V and 3 bases from J, with 10 bases in between. This CDR3 is CASSPAGPNEKLFF. The CDR3 DNA follows: TGTGCCAGCAGTCCCGCGGGGCCTAATGAAAAACTGTTTTTT.

The chain has TRBV11-1 and TRBJ2-2, with D hard to call. The CDR3 extends over 13 amino acids. Looked up from germline, CDR1 is SGHAT and CDR2 is FQDESV (reference sequence). V lost 2 bases to trimming and J lost 2 bases, with 3 bases between them. The CDR3 nucleotides are TGTGCCAGCAGCTTAATAAACACCGGGGAGCTGTTTTTT. It yields the protein CASSLINTGELFF.

This clone was observed once. The chain carries TRBV11-2 and TRBJ1-2; 11 bases align to TRBD1. The CDR3 covers 17 residues. Trimming removed 6 bases from V and 6 bases from J; junction bases left unmatched: 15. Germline-derived CDR1 and CDR2 are SGHAT and FQNNGV. CDR3 in amino acids: CASSRISRDRGKNGYTF. In nucleotides, the CDR3 is TGTGCCAGCAGTCGTATTTCCCGGGACAGGGGGAAGAATGGCTACACCTTC.

The chain joins TRBV24-1 to TRBJ2-5; possibly TRBD1 for D (6 bases). V shed 9 bases and J shed 5 bases, with 15 bases lying between them. The CDR3 totals 13 residues. Per the germline V gene, CDR1 is KGHDR and CDR2 is SFDVKD. The DNA for the CDR3 is TGTGCCACCGCCAGGGGTTACTCGGAGACCCAGTACTTC. It codes for CATARGYSETQYF.

The rearrangement uses TRBV19 and TRBJ1-5; no clear D. Trimming shortened V by 6 bases and J by 0 bases, and 12 bases separated the two germline ends. The length of the CDR3 is 15 residues. Per germline, CDR1 LNHDA and CDR2 SQIVND (reference sequence). CDR3 in amino acids: CASRPWQNSNQPQHF. CDR3 nucleotide sequence: TGTGCCAGTAGGCCCTGGCAAAATAGCAATCAGCCCCAGCATTTT.

The genes are TRBV7-6 and TRBJ2-7; a possible D gene is TRBD1 (5 bases). This CDR3 is 13 amino acids long. Between the trimmed V and J ends, which lost 5 bases and 2 bases, there was a span of 10 bases. Germline-derived CDR1 and CDR2 are SGHVS and FNYEAQ. In DNA, the CDR3 is TGTGCCAGCAGCCCCAGGGTCCCCTACGAGCAGTACTTC. Encoded protein: CASSPRVPYEQYF.

The chain uses TRBV28 and TRBJ1-3, with D tentatively TRBD1 (5 bases). The germline V gene has CDR1 MDHEN and CDR2 SYDVKM. CDR3 length: 14 amino acids. V dropped 2 bases and J dropped 4 bases, with 9 bases sitting between them. The CDR3: CASSLGGGGNTIYF. The CDR3, as DNA: TGTGCCAGCAGTTTAGGGGGAGGCGGAAACACCATATATTTT.

The gene calls are TRBV5-1 and TRBJ2-1; a weak D match, TRBD1 (5 bases). The CDR3 sequence is 14 residues long. The V and J ends lost 4 bases and 0 bases respectively, with 8 bases between them. Germline V gene lookup returns CDR1 SGHRS and CDR2 YFSETQ. CDR3 sequence reads: CASSPDSSYNEQFF. The DNA for the CDR3 is TGCGCCAGCAGCCCAGACAGCTCCTACAATGAGCAGTTCTTC.

This chain links TRBV2 with TRBJ2-7; 11 bases are a match to TRBD2. Trimming took 6 bases from V and 2 from J; bases not matched to a gene: 6. The length of the CDR3 is 15 residues. Germline CDR1 and CDR2: SNHLY and FYNNEI. CDR3 in DNA: TGTGCCAGCAGGCCCATAGCGGGGGGGCCCTACGAGCAGTACTTC. It encodes CASRPIAGGPYEQYF.

The chain employs TRBV5-1 and TRBJ2-2, with TRBD1 as a possible D gene (5 bases). The CDR3 is 14 amino acids. Trimming shortened V by 2 bases and J by 6 bases, and 11 bases separated the two germline ends. Germline V CDR1 and CDR2: SGHRS, YFSETQ. CDR3 sequence (DNA): TGCGCCAGCAGCTTCGATGGACAAGCCGGGGAGCTGTTTTTT. This gives the protein CASSFDGQAGELFF.

The chain is built from TRBV18 and TRBJ2-2; D unclear. The CDR3 loop spans 14 amino acids. Germline V CDR1 and CDR2: KGHSH, LQKENI. Deletions cut 1 base from V and 0 bases from J, with 3 bases between. This chain's CDR3 is CASSPRTNTGELFF. The CDR3 DNA follows: TGTGCCAGCTCACCACGGACGAACACCGGGGAGCTGTTTTTT.

The chain recombines TRBV5-4 with TRBJ2-5; D call uncertain. The CDR3 extends over 14 amino acids. V lost 0 bases and J lost 3, with 9 bases in between. The germline V gene encodes CDR1 SGHNT and CDR2 YYREEE (reference sequence). The CDR3 here is CASSLGGTEETQYF. The CDR3 DNA sequence: TGTGCCAGCAGCTTGGGAGGTACGGAAGAGACCCAGTACTTC. The full variable domain, completed using reference TRBV5-4 and TRBJ2-5, is ETGVTQSPTHLIKTRGQQVTLRCSSQSGHNTVSWYQQALGQGPQFIFQYYREEENGRGNFPPRFSGLQFPNYSSELNVNALELDDSALYLCASSLGGTEETQYFGPGTRLLVL.

The J gene is TRBJ1-5, the V gene TRBV21-1; the table calls TRBD1, which could not be checked here. TRBV21-1 constitutes a pseudogene. The CDR3 spans 21 residues. The DNA of the CDR3 is TGTGCCAGCAGCAAAGTCGCCCCGGGACAGGTCATACTGGATAGCAATCAGCCCCAGCATTTT. It codes for CASSKVAPGQVILDSNQPQHF.

The rearrangement joins TRBV6-6 to TRBJ2-5; D not certain. Germline loops: CDR1 MNHNY, CDR2 SVGAGI (reference sequence). The CDR3 is 12 amino acids. Between the trimmed V and J ends, which lost 0 bases and 5 bases, there was a span of 4 bases. CDR3 region: CASSYSWETQYF. CDR3 coding DNA: TGTGCCAGCAGTTACTCCTGGGAGACCCAGTACTTC.

This clone was detected only a few times. J is TRBJ1-1 and V is TRBV10-3; D not certain. V lost 2 bases and J lost 7, with 8 bases in between. The CDR3 has 12 amino acids. Germline CDR1 ENHRY, CDR2 SYGVKD. As DNA, the CDR3 is TGTGCCATCAGTGAGGCGGGAATTGAAGCTTTCTTT. As protein: CAISEAGIEAFF.

The V gene is TRBV30, the J gene TRBJ1-2; weak D call: TRBD1 (5 bases). The germline V gene encodes CDR1 GTSNPN and CDR2 SVGIG (reference sequence). V lost 2 bases and J lost 3, with 16 bases in between. The CDR3 extends over 15 amino acids. The CDR3 sequence is CAWSISDKGYYGYTF. DNA for the CDR3: TGTGCCTGGAGTATCTCGGACAAGGGATACTATGGCTACACCTTC.

This chain uses TRBV5-1 with TRBJ1-1; 9 bases agree with TRBD1. Germline CDR1 is SGHRS and CDR2 is YFSETQ. The CDR3 spans 14 residues. V shed 5 bases, J shed 3 bases, and the junction held 5 bases outside the gene matches. This chain's CDR3 is CASRFDRGDTEAFF. The CDR3 region has the DNA TGCGCCAGCAGATTCGACAGGGGGGACACTGAAGCTTTCTTT.

V usage is TRBV28 and J usage is TRBJ1-3; possible D gene TRBD1, 6 bases. CDR3 size: 16 residues. CDR1 and CDR2 from the germline V gene are MDHEN and SYDVKM. V was shortened by 6 bases and J by 3 bases, with 18 bases between the two germline ends. CDR3 amino acids: CASRRVFQGSGNTIYF. DNA for the CDR3: TGTGCCAGCAGGCGCGTCTTTCAGGGGAGTGGAAACACCATATATTTT. The full variable domain, rest sourced from reference TRBV28 and TRBJ1-3, is DVKVTQSSRYLVKRTGEKVFLECVQDMDHENMFWYRQDPGLGLRLIYFSYDVKMKEKGDIPEGYSVSREKKERFSLILESASTNQTSMYLCASRRVFQGSGNTIYFGEGSWLTVV.

The DNA of the CDR3 is TGTGCCAGCAGGACACCCGGGACAGGGCCCTCCTTCTCCTACGAGCAGTACTTC. It is translated as CASRTPGTGPSFSYEQYF. This sequence joins TRBV28 and TRBJ2-7, with TRBD1 matching 9 bases. The CDR3 consists of 18 residues. With V trimmed by 6 bases and J by 0 bases, 15 bases remained unmatched. Germline V lookup: CDR1 MDHEN, CDR2 SYDVKM.

The rearrangement links TRBV7-6 to TRBJ2-3; D gene unclear. Germline V gene sequence: CDR1 SGHVS, CDR2 FNYEAQ. V was cut by 5 bases and J by 10 bases, with 10 bases left in between. This CDR3 is 11 amino acids long. The CDR3 loop reads CASSVTWAQYF. The DNA of the CDR3 is TGTGCCAGCAGCGTTACCTGGGCGCAGTATTTT.

The gene calls are TRBV25-1 and TRBJ1-3; D is uncertain. Germline V gene data show CDR1 as MGHDK and CDR2 as SYGVNS. V was trimmed by 10 bases and J by 4 bases, leaving 8 bases between them. The CDR3 sequence is 11 residues long. CDR3: CATELGNTIYF. The DNA of the CDR3 is TGTGCCACCGAATTGGGAAACACCATATATTTT.